The rows below give T cell receptor beta chains drawn from one sample of a study of beta chain features in type 1 diabetes. Sequencing was performed with immunoSEQ multiplex PCR; in TCRdb, only in-frame clones are kept and a portion is missing. Here the sample spans more than 550,000 clones, more than 13% being singletons. Sequencing was performed on naive CD4+ T cells from blood. The receptors shown here come from a man between 18 and 29 years old with type 1 diabetes. CDR3s include the opening cysteine and the closing phenylalanine or tryptophan. Fields, in order: J gene, V gene, CDR3 protein.

TRBJ2-7,TRBV7-7,CASSLDSNYEQYF
TRBJ2-2,TRBV9,CASSVVRQANTGELFF
TRBJ1-2,TRBV4-1,CASSQGRRSANYGYTF
TRBJ2-7,TRBV28,CASRTSGPYEQYF
TRBJ2-5,TRBV10-3,CAISESSRGKETQYF
TRBJ2-5,TRBV11-1,CASSRKLAGQRVSETQYF
TRBJ1-1,TRBV7-9,CASSLGGAFF
TRBJ2-3,TRBV2,CASSSQGRSTDTQYF
TRBJ1-2,TRBV7-2,CASSLLTGDYGYTF
TRBJ1-2,TRBV5-4,CASSLIGTGAGYTF
TRBJ1-2,TRBV29-1,CSVDRAGVYGYTF
TRBJ1-6,TRBV9,CASSLQSGGVSPLHF
TRBJ1-3,TRBV15,CATSRDRAGITIYF
TRBJ2-5,TRBV28,CASSFGGARETQYF
TRBJ1-6,TRBV7-2,CASSRDRERINSPLHF
TRBJ2-7,TRBV6-5,CASSYSATGTYEQYF
TRBJ2-2,TRBV16,CASSQSAGQGTGELFF
TRBJ2-7,TRBV5-1,CASSGTGRSSYEQYF
TRBJ2-1,TRBV30,CAWVRGGSSYNEQFF
TRBJ2-4,TRBV9,CASSVAGFNIQYF
TRBJ2-7,TRBV23-1,CASSQGFQGYEQYF
TRBJ1-6,TRBV28,CASSGGDRYSPLHF
TRBJ1-3,TRBV7-2,CASSFYGAGNTIYF
TRBJ2-5,TRBV9,CASCVEGPTWQTQYF
TRBJ2-7,TRBV6-5,CASSYYQGSGEQYF
TRBJ2-7,TRBV2,CASSGGQGTYEQYF
TRBJ2-3,TRBV29-1,CRRLGSQRGTDTQYF
TRBJ2-3,TRBV25-1,CASSGLNTQYF
TRBJ2-7,TRBV6-5,CASSYSGTGSYEQYF
TRBJ1-1,TRBV6-5,CASSSLGQPMNTEAFF
TRBJ2-1,TRBV5-6,CASSFLQQFWNEQFF
TRBJ2-3,TRBV29-1,CSVERGGSTDTQYF
TRBJ2-6,TRBV18,CASSPQGVGANVLTF
TRBJ2-1,TRBV29-1,CSVEAGFSYNEQFF
TRBJ2-4,TRBV2,CAGAGTGGNIQYF
TRBJ2-7,TRBV4-3,CASSQDPVGEQYF
TRBJ2-7,TRBV27,CASSLKDVSYEQYF
TRBJ2-3,TRBV9,CASSVTGHTDTQYF
TRBJ2-7,TRBV2,CASSARDGFYEQYF
TRBJ2-1,TRBV18,CASSPDRSSYNEQFF
TRBJ2-3,TRBV6-5,CASRRQLTDTQYF
TRBJ2-1,TRBV25-1,CASSDVRGVSLGDEQFF
TRBJ1-1,TRBV7-9,CASSLTGGYTEAFF
TRBJ1-1,TRBV2,CASSDEGGELEAFF
TRBJ2-7,TRBV2,CASSKEGQLYEQYF
TRBJ2-7,TRBV7-9,CASSLLSGVDEQYF
TRBJ2-1,TRBV5-1,CASSSGLADAEQFF
TRBJ2-3,TRBV5-1,CASSLGLGGDTQYF
TRBJ2-5,TRBV7-6,CASSSVGQETQYF